The rows below give T cell receptor beta chains drawn from one sample of a study of spatial heterogeneity in lung cancer. TCRdb fed the 5' RACE reads into MiXCR, producing one record per CDR3 protein. The repertoire consists of 45,000 or so distinct CDR3 sequences, with roughly 12% occurring once and the leading ten covering roughly 40%. The source was PBMCs, collected at surgery. The receptors come from a female donor with early-stage non-small cell lung cancer. CDR3s include the opening cysteine and the closing phenylalanine or tryptophan. A D gene is named only where the DNA matches it firmly. Clone size is stated in some rows and not others, as once, few, many or a class when expanded.

j_call | v_call | d_call | clone_size | cdr3_aa | cdr3_nt
TRBJ2-1 | TRBV12-3/TRBV12-4 | TRBD2 | NA | CASRTSVTSGNEQFF | TGTGCCAGCCGAACTAGCGTGACTAGCGGCAATGAGCAGTTCTTC
TRBJ2-5 | TRBV5-6 | NA | few | CASSPWTQETQYF | TGTGCCAGCAGCCCCTGGACCCAAGAGACCCAGTACTTC
TRBJ2-1 | TRBV28 | NA | many | CASSPRSLNREQFF | TGTGCCAGCAGCCCCCGGTCGTTGAATCGAGAGCAGTTCTTC
TRBJ1-2 | TRBV20-1 | TRBD1 | few | CSASGTGGYTF | TGCAGTGCTTCCGGGACAGGGGGCTACACCTTC
TRBJ2-3 | TRBV4-2 | TRBD2 | few | CASSLGTSGGSSTDTQYF | TGTGCCAGCAGCCTTGGGACTAGCGGGGGCTCTAGCACAGATACGCAGTATTTT
TRBJ2-7 | TRBV6-2/TRBV6-3 | NA | few | CASSPPGSIYEQYF | TGTGCCAGCAGCCCGCCGGGATCCATATACGAGCAGTACTTC
TRBJ2-1 | TRBV7-6 | TRBD1 | NA | CASSANRDRADNEQFF | TGTGCCAGCAGCGCCAACCGGGACAGGGCGGACAATGAGCAGTTCTTC
TRBJ2-3 | TRBV24-1 | NA | few | CATSDPPRDTQYF | TGTGCCACCAGTGATCCCCCTCGGGATACGCAGTATTTT
TRBJ1-3 | TRBV5-1 | TRBD1 | NA | CASSPGQGSGNTIYF | TGCGCCAGCAGCCCCGGACAGGGTTCGGGAAACACCATATATTTT
TRBJ2-7 | TRBV7-2 | TRBD1 | NA | CASSSDRGSHEQYF | TGTGCCAGCAGCTCGGACAGGGGGTCCCACGAGCAGTACTTC
TRBJ1-1 | TRBV7-2 | NA | NA | CASSSWGVNTEAFF | TGTGCCAGCAGCTCCTGGGGCGTCAACACTGAAGCTTTCTTT
TRBJ1-1 | TRBV9 | NA | few | CASSAPNTEAFF | TGTGCCAGCAGCGCTCCTAACACTGAAGCTTTCTTT
TRBJ2-3 | TRBV9 | NA | NA | CASSVATGDTDTQYF | TGTGCCAGCAGCGTAGCTACTGGAGACACAGATACGCAGTATTTT
TRBJ1-5 | TRBV6-1 | TRBD1 | few | CASSPGQGLNQPQHF | TGTGCCAGCAGCCCGGGACAGGGGTTGAATCAGCCCCAGCATTTT
TRBJ2-1 | TRBV5-1 | TRBD1 | few | CASSWDRDEQFF | TGCGCCAGCAGTTGGGACAGGGATGAGCAGTTCTTC
TRBJ1-4 | TRBV27 | NA | few | CASSTGRSTNEKLFF | TGTGCCAGCAGTACAGGGAGGTCGACTAATGAAAAACTGTTTTTT
TRBJ2-1 | TRBV6-1 | NA | NA | CAGGADFSYNEQFF | TGTGCCGGGGGGGCAGACTTCTCCTACAATGAGCAGTTCTTC
TRBJ1-4 | TRBV6-6 | TRBD1 | many | CASSKTTGGAEKLFF | TGTGCCAGCAGTAAAACGACAGGGGGCGCAGAAAAACTGTTTTTT
TRBJ2-3 | TRBV27 | NA | NA | CASSPRRNTRDGTDTQYF | TGTGCCAGCAGTCCACGGCGGAACACCAGGGATGGCACAGATACGCAGTATTTT
TRBJ1-2 | TRBV12-3/TRBV12-4 | TRBD1 | NA | CASRDTGGSPLNYGYTF | TGTGCCAGCAGAGATACAGGGGGCTCTCCCCTAAACTATGGCTACACCTTC
TRBJ2-1 | TRBV19 | NA | NA | CASSPGALKQFF | TGTGCCAGTAGTCCGGGGGCCCTTAAGCAGTTCTTC
TRBJ2-7 | TRBV6-5 | TRBD2 | many | CASRGTSGGTYEQYF | TGTGCCAGCAGGGGGACTAGCGGGGGAACCTACGAGCAGTACTTC
TRBJ1-1 | TRBV5-4 | NA | NA | CASSFPDLNTEAFF | TGTGCCAGCAGCTTCCCGGATCTGAACACTGAAGCTTTCTTT
TRBJ2-1 | TRBV3-1 | TRBD1 | NA | CASSQDGDSNEQFF | TGTGCCAGCAGCCAAGATGGGGACAGCAATGAGCAGTTCTTC
TRBJ1-4 | TRBV29-1 | NA | few | CSVSPGVGRGTNEKLFF | TGCAGCGTCTCCCCAGGAGTCGGAAGAGGGACTAATGAAAAACTGTTTTTT
TRBJ1-3 | TRBV20-1 | NA | few | CSARDPGPGNTIYF | TGCAGTGCTAGAGATCCAGGGCCTGGAAACACCATATATTTT
TRBJ1-2 | TRBV12-3/TRBV12-4 | NA | few | CASSPGLYGYTF | TGTGCCAGCAGTCCAGGGCTCTATGGCTACACCTTC
TRBJ2-7 | TRBV9 | TRBD1 | NA | CASSSAPGQGYEQYF | TGTGCCAGCAGCTCCGCACCGGGACAGGGATACGAGCAGTACTTC
TRBJ2-2 | TRBV20-1 | NA | few | CSARAGIYPMTGELFF | TGCAGTGCTAGGGCCGGAATTTACCCCATGACCGGGGAGCTGTTTTTT
TRBJ1-2 | TRBV9 | TRBD1 | few | CASSVTGGSNYGYTF | TGTGCCAGCAGCGTTACAGGGGGATCAAACTATGGCTACACCTTC
TRBJ2-5 | TRBV20-1 | TRBD2 | NA | CSATRGVAGGQETQYF | TGCAGTGCTACCAGGGGGGTAGCGGGGGGCCAAGAGACCCAGTACTTC
TRBJ2-1 | TRBV29-1 | NA | few | CSVRESYNEQFF | TGCAGCGTCAGGGAGTCCTACAATGAGCAGTTCTTC
TRBJ2-7 | TRBV20-1 | NA | few | CSARIPLSYEQYF | TGCAGTGCTAGAATTCCGCTTAGCTACGAGCAGTACTTC
TRBJ1-6 | TRBV5-1 | NA | few | CASSLSTGRSSPLHF | TGCGCCAGCAGCTTGAGTACAGGCCGTTCTTCACCCCTCCACTTT
TRBJ2-3 | TRBV29-1 | NA | few | CSLGRILGSVADTQYF | TGCAGCCTTGGCCGTATTTTGGGGTCTGTTGCAGATACGCAGTATTTT
TRBJ1-1 | TRBV5-6 | NA | many | CASSTGPNTEAFF | TGTGCCAGCAGTACCGGGCCGAACACTGAAGCTTTCTTT
TRBJ2-1 | TRBV5-1 | NA | many | CASPNGTASYNEQFF | TGCGCCAGCCCCAACGGGACGGCCTCCTACAATGAGCAGTTCTTC